The clone carrying this T cell receptor beta chain was recorded many times. Its antigen remains unknown. Using RNA transcripts, the TCR beta CDR3 regions were amplified. Second-round multiplex PCR came after a first-round RT-PCR that employed HTBI primers. Each CDR3 protein gets one entry after TCRdb re-called the multiplex PCR reads with MiXCR. The table lists around 1.1 million distinct CDR3 sequences, about 35% of them singletons, with over 8.5% in the top ten. This entry is derived from a study of Graves' ophthalmopathy and Graves' hyperthyroidism. Across the study: Ophthalmopathy not arising within 18 months of follow-up defined hyperthyroidism as stable.

Study conclusions and caveats: The blood repertoire also included most expanded thyroid clonotypes above 0.001 frequency.

Looked up from germline, CDR1 is SGHDN and CDR2 is FVKESK. This CDR3 region has 11 residues. V gave up 3 bases and J gave up 8 bases, with 7 bases separating them. The sequence was collected from an adult man with Graves' hyperthyroidism. Specimen: peripheral blood or thyroid tissue (not recorded which). This chain links TRBV14 with TRBJ1-1; D gene ambiguous. The CDR3 DNA sequence: TGTGCCAGCAGCCATAGTTCAGAAGCTTTCTTT. It specifies CASSHSSEAFF. Based on the CDR3 plus reference TRBV14 and TRBJ1-1, the full variable domain is EAGVTQFPSHSVIEKGQTVTLRCDPISGHDNLYWYRRVMGKEIKFLLHFVKESKQDESGMPNNRFLAERTGGTYSTLKVQPAELEDSGVYFCASSHSSEAFFGQGTRLTVV.